The entry below describes one T cell receptor (beta chain). What it recognizes is unknown. The sorted-subset replicate PCRs were given around 200 ng DNA, which is about 29,000 T cell genomes. Original methodology: Junction-only sequences produced by ImmunoSEQ had no quality scores, so filtering differed. TCRdb keeps only in-frame clones here, not all; method: immunoSEQ multiplex PCR. V and J calls and clone size are given by that table; D and trimming were obtained from the DNA. Altogether fewer than 3 million clones are present, 85% to 95% being singletons, with the ten largest covering 0.3% to 0.45%. Within Nashville, Tennessee resided all donors, each a Caucasian adult. The sample comes from a study of shared clonotypes between healthy human individuals. Whole-study findings and limits: What rarefaction showed was incomplete sorted-subset sequencing despite large depth.

This CDR3 has 16 residues. The J segment lost 4 bases and the V segment lost 1 base, leaving 6 bases of the junction unmatched. Germline lookup yields CDR1 MGHRA and CDR2 YSYEKL. This sequence was found in a man between 18 and 29 years old in good health. Some clones in this sample may be carry-over from other donors' samples. V gene TRBV4-1 combines with J gene TRBJ2-4, with TRBD1 identical over 8 bases. Sequencing was done on a sample of naive CD4+ T cells from PBMCs. Subset in this sample: CD45RA+ positively selected. CDR3 region: CASSQVGQGAKNIQYF. The CDR3 coding sequence is TGCGCCAGCAGCCAAGTCGGCCAGGGGGCGAAAAACATTCAGTACTTC.